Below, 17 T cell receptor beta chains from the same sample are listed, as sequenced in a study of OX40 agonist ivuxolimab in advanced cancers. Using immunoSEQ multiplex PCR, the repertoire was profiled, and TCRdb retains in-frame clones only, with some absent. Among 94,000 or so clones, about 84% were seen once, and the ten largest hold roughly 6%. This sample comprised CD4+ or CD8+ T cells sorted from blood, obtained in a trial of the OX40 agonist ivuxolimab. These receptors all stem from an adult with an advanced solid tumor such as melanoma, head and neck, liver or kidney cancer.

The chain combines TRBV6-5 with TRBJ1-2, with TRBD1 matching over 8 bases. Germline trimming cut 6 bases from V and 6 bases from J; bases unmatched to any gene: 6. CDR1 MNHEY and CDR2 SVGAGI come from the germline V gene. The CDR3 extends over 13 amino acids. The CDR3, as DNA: TGTGCCAGCAGACGACAGGGGTACGATGGCTACACCTTC. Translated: CASRRQGYDGYTF.

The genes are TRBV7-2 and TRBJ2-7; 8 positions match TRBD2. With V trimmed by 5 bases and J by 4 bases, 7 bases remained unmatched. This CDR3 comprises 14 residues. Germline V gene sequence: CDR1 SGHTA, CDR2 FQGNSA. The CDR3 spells CASSPKREIYEQYF. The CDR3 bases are TGTGCCAGCAGCCCCAAGCGGGAGATATACGAGCAGTACTTC. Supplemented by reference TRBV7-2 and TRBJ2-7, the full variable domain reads GAGVSQSPSNKVTEKGKDVELRCDPISGHTALYWYRQSLGQGLEFLIYFQGNSAPDKSGLPSDRFSAERTGGSVSTLTIQRTQQEDSAVYLCASSPKREIYEQYFGPGTRLTVT.

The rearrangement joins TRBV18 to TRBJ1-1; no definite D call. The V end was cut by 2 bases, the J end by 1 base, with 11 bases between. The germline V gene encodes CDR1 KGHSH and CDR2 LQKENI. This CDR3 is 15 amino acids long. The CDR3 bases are TGTGCCAGCTCACCAGGGAGGGTTCAGAACACTGAAGCTTTCTTT. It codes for CASSPGRVQNTEAFF. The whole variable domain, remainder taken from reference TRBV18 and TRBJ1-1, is NAGVMQNPRHLVRRRGQEARLRCSPMKGHSHVYWYRQLPEEGLKFMVYLQKENIIDESGMPKERFSAEFPKEGPSILRIQQVVRGDSAAYFCASSPGRVQNTEAFFGQGTRLTVV.

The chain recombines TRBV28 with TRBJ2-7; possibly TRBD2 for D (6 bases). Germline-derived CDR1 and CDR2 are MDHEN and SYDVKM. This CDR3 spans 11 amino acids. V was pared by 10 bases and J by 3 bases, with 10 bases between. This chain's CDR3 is CATSDYYEQYF. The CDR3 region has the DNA TGTGCCACCTCGGACTACTACGAGCAGTACTTC.

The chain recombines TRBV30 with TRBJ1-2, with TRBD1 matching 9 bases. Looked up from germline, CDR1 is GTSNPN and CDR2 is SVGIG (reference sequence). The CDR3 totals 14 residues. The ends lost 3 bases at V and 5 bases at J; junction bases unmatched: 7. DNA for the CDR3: TGTGCCTGGAGCCCGGACAGGGGCGGGTATGGCTACACCTTC. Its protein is CAWSPDRGGYGYTF.

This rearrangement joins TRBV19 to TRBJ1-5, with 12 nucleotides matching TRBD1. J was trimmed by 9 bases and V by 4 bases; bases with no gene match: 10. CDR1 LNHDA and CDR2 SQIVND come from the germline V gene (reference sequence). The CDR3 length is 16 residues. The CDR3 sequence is CASSTGQGAILLPQHF. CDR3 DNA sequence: TGTGCCAGTAGTACGGGACAGGGGGCAATATTGTTGCCCCAGCATTTT. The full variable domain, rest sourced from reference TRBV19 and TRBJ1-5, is DGGITQSPKYLFRKEGQNVTLSCEQNLNHDAMYWYRQDPGQGLRLIYYSQIVNDFQKGDIAEGYSVSREKKESFPLTVTSAQKNPTAFYLCASSTGQGAILLPQHFGDGTRLSIL.

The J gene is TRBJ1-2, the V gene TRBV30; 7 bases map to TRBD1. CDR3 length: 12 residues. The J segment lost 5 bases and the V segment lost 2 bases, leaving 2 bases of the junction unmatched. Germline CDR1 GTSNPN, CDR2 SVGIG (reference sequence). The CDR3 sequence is CAWSQGGYGYTF. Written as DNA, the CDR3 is TGTGCCTGGAGTCAGGGGGGGTATGGCTACACCTTC.

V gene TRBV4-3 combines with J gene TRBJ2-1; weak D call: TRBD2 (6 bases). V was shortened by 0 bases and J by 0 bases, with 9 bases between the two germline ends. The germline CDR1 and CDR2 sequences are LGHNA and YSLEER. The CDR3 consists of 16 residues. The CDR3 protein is CASSQDRGSSYNEQFF. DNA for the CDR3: TGCGCCAGCAGCCAAGATCGGGGGAGCTCCTACAATGAGCAGTTCTTC.

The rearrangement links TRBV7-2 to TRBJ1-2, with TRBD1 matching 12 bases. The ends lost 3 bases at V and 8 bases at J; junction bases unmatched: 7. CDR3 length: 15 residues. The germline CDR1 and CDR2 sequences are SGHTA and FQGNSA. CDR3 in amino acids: CASSFLGQGAGGYTF. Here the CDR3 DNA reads TGTGCCAGCAGCTTCTTGGGACAGGGGGCGGGAGGCTACACCTTC.

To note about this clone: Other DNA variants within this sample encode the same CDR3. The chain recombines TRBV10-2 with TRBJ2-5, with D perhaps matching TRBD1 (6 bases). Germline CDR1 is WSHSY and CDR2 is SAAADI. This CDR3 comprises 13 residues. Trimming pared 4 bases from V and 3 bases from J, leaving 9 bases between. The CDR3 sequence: CASSVRGKETQYF. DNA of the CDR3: TGCGCCAGCAGTGTCAGGGGCAAAGAGACCCAGTACTTC.

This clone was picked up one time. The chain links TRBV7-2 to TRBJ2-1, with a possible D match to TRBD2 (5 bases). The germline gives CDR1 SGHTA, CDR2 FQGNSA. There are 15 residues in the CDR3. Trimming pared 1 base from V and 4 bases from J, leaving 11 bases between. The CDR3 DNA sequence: TGTGCCAGCAGCTTAGTTGGGAGCTCATACAATGAGCAGTTCTTC. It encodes CASSLVGSSYNEQFF.

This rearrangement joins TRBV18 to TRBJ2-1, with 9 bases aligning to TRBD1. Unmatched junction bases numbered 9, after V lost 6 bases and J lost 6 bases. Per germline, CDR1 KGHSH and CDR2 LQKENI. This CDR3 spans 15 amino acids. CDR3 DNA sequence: TGTGCCAGCTCCCACGGGACAGGGAACTCCAATGAGCAGTTCTTC. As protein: CASSHGTGNSNEQFF.

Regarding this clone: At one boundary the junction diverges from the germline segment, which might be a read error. The CDR3 sequence is CASTETGGYTEAFF. In DNA form, the CDR3 reads TGTGCCAGCACTGAAACAGGGGGCTACACTGAAGCTTTCTTT. The chain joins TRBV2 to TRBJ1-1, with TRBD1 matching over 9 bases. Germline V gene data show CDR1 as SNHLY and CDR2 as FYNNEI. The CDR3 covers 14 residues.

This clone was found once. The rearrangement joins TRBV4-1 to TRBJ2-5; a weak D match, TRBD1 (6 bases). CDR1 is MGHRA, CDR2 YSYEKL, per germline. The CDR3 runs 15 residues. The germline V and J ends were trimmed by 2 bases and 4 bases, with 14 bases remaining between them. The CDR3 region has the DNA TGCGCCAGCAGCCAACTGACAGGTTGGATAGAGACCCAGTACTTC. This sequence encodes CASSQLTGWIETQYF.

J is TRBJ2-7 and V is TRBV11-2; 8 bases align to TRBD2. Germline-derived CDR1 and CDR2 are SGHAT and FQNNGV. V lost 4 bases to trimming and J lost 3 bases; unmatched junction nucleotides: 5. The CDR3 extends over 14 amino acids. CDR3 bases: TGTGCCAGCAGCTCATCTAGCGGGCTCTACGAGCAGTACTTC. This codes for CASSSSSGLYEQYF.

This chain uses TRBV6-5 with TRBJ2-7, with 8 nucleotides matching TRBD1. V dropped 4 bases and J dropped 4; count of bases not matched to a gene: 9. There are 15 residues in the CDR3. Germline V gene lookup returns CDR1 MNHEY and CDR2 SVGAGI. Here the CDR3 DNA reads TGTGCCAGCAGTTCAACTTGGACAGGGAGATACGAGCAGTACTTC. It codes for CASSSTWTGRYEQYF.

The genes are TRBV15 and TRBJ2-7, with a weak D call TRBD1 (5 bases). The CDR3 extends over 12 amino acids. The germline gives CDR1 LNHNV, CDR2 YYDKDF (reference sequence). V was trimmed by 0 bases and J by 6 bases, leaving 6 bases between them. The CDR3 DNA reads TGTGCCACCAGCAGAGATAGGGGCGAGCAGTACTTC. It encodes CATSRDRGEQYF.